This T cell receptor (beta chain) originates from a study of regulatory T cells in long-lasting Graves disease. Researchers made TCR beta libraries by using iRepertoire HTBI primers and running Arm-PCR on CDR3 regions. Each CDR3 protein is one row after TCRdb ran MiXCR on the multiplex PCR reads. In the table there are approximately 540,000 distinct CDR3 sequences, approximately 12% of which are singletons. The CDR3 loop spans 17 amino acids. Germline CDR1 and CDR2: MGHRA and YSYEKL. With V trimmed by 0 bases and J by 5 bases, 9 bases remained unmatched. Time point in this sample: newly diagnosed GD, antithyroid drugs for less than 3 months. Following extraction of RNA from PBMCs, that RNA was used to make the TCR library. From each patient, 8 to 10 milliliters of peripheral blood was drawn and collected into an EDTA anticoagulant tube. This sample also appeared in a second study, on T cells in Graves' hyperthyroidism and ophthalmopathy. From that report: Investigators excluded patients with uncontrolled infection, other autoimmune disease, pregnancy or lactation. HTBI primers were the set used in a first-round RT-PCR of the TCR CDR3.

This TCR derives from a woman under 40 with Graves disease. The material was peripheral blood mononuclear cells (PBMCs), obtained at new diagnosis, from a patient treated with antithyroid drugs. The J gene is TRBJ2-2, the V gene TRBV4-1; 7 bases align to TRBD2. Here the CDR3 reads CASSQDLREASTGELFF. CDR3 nucleotide sequence: TGCGCCAGCAGCCAAGATTTACGGGAGGCGTCAACCGGGGAGCTGTTTTTT.